Following are 13 T cell receptor beta chains from one sample sequenced in a study of blood T cells in healthy people across ages (dated by TCRdb to between 2014 and 2017). Library preparation was by 5' RACE. Sequencing relied on an Illumina HiSeq 2500. A second PCR of about 6 to 12 cycles was run with a J-beta primer mix and a sample-barcoded 5' primer. Using fastp trimming at Q25 and MiXCR clonotype assembly, TCRdb reanalyzed the public sequencing data and kept in-frame beta chains. Merged by CDR3 protein, the rows form single entries marked with the most common genes and DNA. In this sample the table shows 450,000 to 600,000 distinct CDR3 sequences, around a quarter of which occur a single time. The ten largest clones represent under 4.5% of the sample. These records were also assigned to another study, of T cells of mothers and their children.

The sample consisted of blood. These receptor sequences come from a boy under 10 years old in good health.

V is TRBV6-5 and J is TRBJ1-1; D is possibly TRBD1 (6 bases). The germline CDR1 and CDR2 sequences are MNHEY and SVGAGI. V was pared by 6 bases and J by 2 bases, with 19 bases between. The CDR3 runs 16 residues. The CDR3 is CASSLGQFGPNTEAFF. The CDR3 coding sequence is TGTGCCAGCAGCCTCGGACAGTTCGGACCTAACACTGAAGCTTTCTTT.

The table lists this clonotype with a few counts. V and J are TRBV7-8 and TRBJ2-5; 7 nucleotides match TRBD2. V lost 0 bases to trimming and J lost 4 bases; unmatched junction nucleotides: 5. From germline, CDR1 is SGHVS and CDR2 FQNEAQ. The CDR3 is 15 amino acids. The CDR3 loop is CASSLALREVETQYF. Here the CDR3 DNA reads TGTGCCAGCAGCTTAGCGCTCCGGGAGGTAGAGACCCAGTACTTC.

V is TRBV5-1 and J is TRBJ2-5; D unresolved. The germline CDR1 and CDR2 sequences are SGHRS and YFSETQ. This CDR3 has 13 residues. Trimming stripped 0 bases from V and 5 bases from J, with 8 bases between. CDR3 sequence (DNA): TGCGCCAGCAGCTTGGTCAGTTACGAGACCCAGTACTTC. Amino acids: CASSLVSYETQYF. Together with reference TRBV5-1 and TRBJ2-5, the CDR3 gives the full variable domain: KAGVTQTPRYLIKTRGQQVTLSCSPISGHRSVSWYQQTPGQGLQFLFEYFSETQRNKGNFPGRFSGRQFSNSRSEMNVSTLELGDSALYLCASSLVSYETQYFGPGTRLLVL.

The CDR3, as DNA: TGTGCCAGCAGCCGAAACCGGGTCGAGCTAGAGACCCAGTACTTC. Translation gives CASSRNRVELETQYF. This chain links TRBV3-1 with TRBJ2-5; D remains ambiguous. CDR1 and CDR2 from the germline V gene are LGHDT and YNNKEL (reference sequence). V was clipped by 4 bases and J by 4 bases, with 16 bases between them. This CDR3 is built from 15 residues.

This clonotype was detected many times. This chain links TRBV29-1 with TRBJ1-5; possible D gene TRBD1, 5 bases. V was cut by 4 bases and J by 1 base, with 17 bases left in between. The CDR3 runs 16 residues. Looked up from germline, CDR1 is SQVTM and CDR2 is ANQGSEA. CDR3 loop: CSVAFGGEGSNQPQHF. The CDR3 nucleotides read TGCAGCGTTGCCTTCGGAGGGGAGGGAAGCAATCAGCCCCAGCATTTT.

The chain recombines TRBV3-1 with TRBJ2-3; D may be TRBD1 or TRBD2 (5 bases each). The CDR3 totals 14 residues. The ends were cut back, 4 bases at V and 5 bases at J, with 13 bases in the middle. Germline values: CDR1 LGHDT, CDR2 YNNKEL (reference sequence). Here the CDR3 reads CASSPQGRGDTQYF. The CDR3 bases are TGTGCCAGCAGCCCTCAGGGTCGGGGAGATACGCAGTATTTT.

This clonotype has just a few counts. The chain combines TRBV5-6 with TRBJ2-4, with D possibly matching TRBD1 (6 bases). Trimming removed 0 bases at V and 1 base at J, with 20 bases between. Per the germline V gene, CDR1 is SGHDT and CDR2 is YYEEEE. This CDR3 is built from 19 residues. The CDR3 DNA sequence: TGTGCCAGCAGCTTGGCCGGGACACGGGGCGATTTCGCCAAAAACATTCAGTACTTC. Translation gives CASSLAGTRGDFAKNIQYF. Using reference TRBV5-6 and TRBJ2-4 for the parts outside the CDR3, the full variable domain is DAGVTQSPTHLIKTRGQQVTLRCSPKSGHDTVSWYQQALGQGPQFIFQYYEEEERQRGNFPDRFSGHQFPNYSSELNVNALLLGDSALYLCASSLAGTRGDFAKNIQYFGAGTRLSVL.

In its sample, this clonotype was seen a few times. This may stem from a read error, because a much larger clone lies one nucleotide away. The chain links TRBV20-1 to TRBJ1-6; 8 bases are shared with TRBD1. The CDR3 has 14 residues. Germline V gene lookup returns CDR1 DFQATT and CDR2 SNEGSKA (reference sequence). The ends lost 5 bases at V and 8 bases at J; junction bases unmatched: 8. CDR3 in DNA: TGCAGTGCTTATCAGACAGGGGTTTATTCACCCCTCCACTTT. This encodes CSAYQTGVYSPLHF.

The chain is built from TRBV19 and TRBJ1-1, with 9 nucleotides matching TRBD1. J lost 5 bases, V lost 6 bases, and 4 bases had no gene match. The CDR3 totals 13 residues. Germline CDR1 is LNHDA and CDR2 is SQIVND (reference sequence). The chain's CDR3 is CASSKTGGTEAFF. The CDR3 bases are TGTGCCAGTAGCAAGACAGGGGGGACTGAAGCTTTCTTT.

The chain carries TRBV4-2 and TRBJ2-3, with a possible D match to TRBD2 (6 bases). The CDR3 sequence is 16 residues long. V lost 0 bases and J 8 bases, leaving 18 bases between the germline ends. Germline V gene lookup returns CDR1 LGHNA and CDR2 YNFKEQ. Here the CDR3 reads CASSQDKRLGAGTQYF. In DNA form, the CDR3 reads TGTGCCAGCAGCCAAGATAAGCGACTAGGGGCCGGTACGCAGTATTTT.

The J gene is TRBJ1-5, the V gene TRBV28; 8 nucleotides line up with TRBD1. The CDR3 totals 16 residues. Germline-derived CDR1 and CDR2 are MDHEN and SYDVKM. Trimming took 5 bases from V and 4 from J; bases not matched to a gene: 10. The chain's CDR3 is CASSPTLTGVNQPQHF. In DNA form, the CDR3 reads TGTGCCAGCAGTCCTACCCTGACAGGGGTTAATCAGCCCCAGCATTTT.

The chain uses TRBV29-1 and TRBJ1-1; 9 bases line up with TRBD1. The CDR3 runs 13 residues. V lost 6 bases to trimming and J lost 6 bases; unmatched junction nucleotides: 8. Germline CDR1 SQVTM, CDR2 ANQGSEA. Here the CDR3 DNA reads TGCAGCGTAGCGGACAGGGGATTTGCTGAAGCTTTCTTT. Translation gives CSVADRGFAEAFF. Variable domain in full (rest from reference TRBV29-1 and TRBJ1-1): SAVISQKPSRDICQRGTSLTIQCQVDSQVTMMFWYRQQPGQSLTLIATANQGSEATYESGFVIDKFPISRPNLTFSTLTVSNMSPEDSSIYLCSVADRGFAEAFFGQGTRLTVV.

V is TRBV7-2 and J is TRBJ2-5; 12 bases map to TRBD2. The CDR3 length is 14 residues. The germline V gene encodes CDR1 SGHTA and CDR2 FQGNSA. The J segment lost 11 bases and the V segment lost 5 bases, leaving 9 bases of the junction unmatched. The CDR3, as DNA: TGTGCCAGCAGCCCGACTAGCGGGAGAGGGGAGCAGTACTTC. As protein: CASSPTSGRGEQYF.